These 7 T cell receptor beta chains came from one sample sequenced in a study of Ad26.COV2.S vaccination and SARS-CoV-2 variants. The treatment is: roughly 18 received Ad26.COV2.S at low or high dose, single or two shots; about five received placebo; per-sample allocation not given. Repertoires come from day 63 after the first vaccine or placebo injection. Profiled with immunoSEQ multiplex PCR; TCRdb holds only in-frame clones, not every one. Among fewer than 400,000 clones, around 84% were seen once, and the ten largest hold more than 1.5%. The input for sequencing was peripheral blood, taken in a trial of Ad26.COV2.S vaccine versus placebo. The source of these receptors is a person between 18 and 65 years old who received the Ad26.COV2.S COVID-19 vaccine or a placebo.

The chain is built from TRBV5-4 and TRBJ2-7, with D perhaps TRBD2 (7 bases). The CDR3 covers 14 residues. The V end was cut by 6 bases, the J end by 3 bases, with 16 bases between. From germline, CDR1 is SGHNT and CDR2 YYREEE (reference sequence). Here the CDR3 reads CASIYGGPHYEQYF. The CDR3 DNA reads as TGTGCCAGCATCTACGGGGGGCCTCACTACGAGCAGTACTTC.

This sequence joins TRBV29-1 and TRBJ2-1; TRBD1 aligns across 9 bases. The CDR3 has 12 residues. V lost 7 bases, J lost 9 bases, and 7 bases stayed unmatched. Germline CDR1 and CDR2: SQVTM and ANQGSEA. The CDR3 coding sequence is TGCAGCGCAGGAACAGGGGGCAGTGAGCAGTTCTTC. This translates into CSAGTGGSEQFF.

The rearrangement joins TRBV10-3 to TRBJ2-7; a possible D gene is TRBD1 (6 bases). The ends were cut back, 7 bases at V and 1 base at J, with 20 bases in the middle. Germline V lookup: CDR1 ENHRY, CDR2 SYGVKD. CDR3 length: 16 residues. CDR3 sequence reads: CAITDGQGQRSYEQYF. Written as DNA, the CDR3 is TGTGCCATCACCGATGGGCAGGGGCAAAGGTCCTACGAGCAGTACTTC.

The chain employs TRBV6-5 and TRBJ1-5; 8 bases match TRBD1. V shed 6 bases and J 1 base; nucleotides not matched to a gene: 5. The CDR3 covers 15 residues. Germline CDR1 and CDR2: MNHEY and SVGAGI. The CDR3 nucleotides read TGTGCCAGCAGGCCGACAGGGGACAGCAATCAGCCCCAGCATTTT. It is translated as CASRPTGDSNQPQHF.

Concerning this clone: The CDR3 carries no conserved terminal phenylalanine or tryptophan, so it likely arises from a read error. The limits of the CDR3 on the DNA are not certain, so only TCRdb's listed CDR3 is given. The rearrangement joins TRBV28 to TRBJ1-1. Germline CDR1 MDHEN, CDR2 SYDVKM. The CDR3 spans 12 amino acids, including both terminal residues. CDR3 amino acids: CASSLYPGPLIV.

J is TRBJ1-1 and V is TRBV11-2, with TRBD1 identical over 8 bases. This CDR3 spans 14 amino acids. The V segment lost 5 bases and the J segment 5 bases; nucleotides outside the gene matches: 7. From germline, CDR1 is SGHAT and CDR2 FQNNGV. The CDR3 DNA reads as TGTGCCAGCAGCGACAGACAGGGGTGGACTGAAGCTTTCTTT. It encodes CASSDRQGWTEAFF.

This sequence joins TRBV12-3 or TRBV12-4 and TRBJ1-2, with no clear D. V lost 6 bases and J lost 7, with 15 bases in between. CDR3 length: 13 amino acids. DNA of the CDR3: TGTGCCAGCAGGCCCGGCGGAGGTCGTGGCTACACCTTC. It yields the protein CASRPGGGRGYTF.